The 6 T cell receptor beta chains below come from one sample, sequenced in a study of cytotoxic CD8 clonotypes in ibrutinib-treated CLL. Using immunoSEQ multiplex PCR, the repertoire was profiled, and TCRdb retains in-frame clones only, with some absent. The sample lists more than 75,000 clones; roughly three quarters were seen once. The sequences come from PBMCs, collected after 24 months of ibrutinib treatment. These receptors all stem from a human donor with chronic lymphocytic leukemia.

As to this clone: Sequence at one end of the junction differs from germline and may be a read error. Other DNA sequences in the sample encode the same CDR3. This chain links TRBV30 with TRBJ1-5; TRBD1 is a possible D gene (5 bases). This CDR3 has 15 amino acids. Germline V gene data show CDR1 as GTSNPN and CDR2 as SVGIG (reference sequence). The CDR3 protein is CAWSVRGTDAQPQHF. The DNA of the CDR3 is TGTGCTTGGAGTGTACGTGGGACCGACGCCCAGCCCCAGCATTTT.

This clone appeared once. The chain links TRBV2 to TRBJ1-2; D unresolved. Trimming stripped 5 bases from V and 0 bases from J, with 7 bases between. Germline CDR1 reads SNHLY; CDR2 reads FYNNEI. This CDR3 has 13 residues. CDR3 sequence: CASSQRANYGYTF. DNA of the CDR3: TGTGCCAGCAGTCAGAGGGCTAACTATGGCTACACCTTC.

Here the CDR3 DNA reads TGTGCCAGCAGCCCTTCGGGGGCGGGGTACGAGCAGTACTTC. Amino acids: CASSPSGAGYEQYF. The chain couples TRBV7-8 to TRBJ2-7, with D perhaps TRBD1 or TRBD2 (6 bases each). The germline V and J ends were trimmed by 5 bases and 4 bases, with 15 bases remaining between them. The V gene's germline CDR1 is SGHVS and CDR2 FQNEAQ. The CDR3 extends over 14 amino acids.

The chain couples TRBV7-8 to TRBJ1-3, with D perhaps TRBD1 (6 bases). The CDR3 extends over 17 amino acids. The V and J ends lost 6 bases and 3 bases respectively, with 21 bases between them. In germline, CDR1 is SGHVS, CDR2 FQNEAQ. The CDR3 here is CASSSLGGKLYGNTIYF. CDR3 bases: TGTGCCAGCAGTTCCCTGGGGGGCAAGCTGTATGGAAACACCATATATTTT.

The chain has TRBV7-6 and TRBJ2-2; 10 bases line up with TRBD2. With 5 bases clipped from V and 0 bases from J, the junction kept 9 bases outside the gene matches. The germline V gene has CDR1 SGHVS and CDR2 FNYEAQ. The CDR3 extends over 18 amino acids. Here the CDR3 reads CASSPSRTSGPNTGELFF. The CDR3 DNA is TGTGCCAGCAGCCCGAGCAGGACTAGCGGTCCGAACACCGGGGAGCTGTTTTTT.

The chain recombines TRBV7-3 with TRBJ2-3; no clear D. Germline CDR1 is SGHTA and CDR2 is FQGTGA. V lost 5 bases and J lost 2, with 11 bases in between. This CDR3 comprises 14 residues. For the CDR3, the DNA is TGTGCCAGCAGCCCCGGCAGAGACACAGATACGCAGTATTTT. Its protein is CASSPGRDTDTQYF.